Reported below is one T cell receptor beta chain. Its antigen is currently unknown. A read error may produce the germline difference seen at one junction end. This sample was included in a study of T cell repertoires in cytomegalovirus infection. Background on the study: CMV epitopes that were recently identified and HLA-C-restricted were used alongside well-studied HLA-B-restricted ones. Findings and limits, study-wide: Carriers of CMV plus the relevant HLA were identified by cumulative public TCR beta family frequency.

The CDR3 runs 15 residues. TCRdb redid the calling of the reads with MiXCR, one entry per CDR3 protein. The sample includes about 830,000 distinct CDR3 sequences, 32% seen only once; the top ten take around 12%. Sequenced material: cultured CD8+ T cells from PBMCs, taken from culture after CMV antigen stimulation. The receptor was derived from a human donor in good health (CMV status not recorded). Some clones in this sample may be carry-over from other donors' samples. The chain is built from TRBV12-3 or TRBV12-4 and TRBJ2-3, with D perhaps TRBD1 or TRBD2 (5 bases each). The DNA for the CDR3 is TGTGCCAGCAATTTAGCGCTCAGGGCGACAGATACGCAGTATTTT. It specifies CASNLALRATDTQYF.